A single T cell receptor beta chain is shown here with its context. The method was immunoSEQ multiplex PCR; TCRdb's version includes in-frame clones alone and lacks a portion of them. Among fewer than 110,000 clones listed, about 90% were seen once. The data were obtained in a study of T cell changes during pregnancy in multiple sclerosis. Here the sequenced sample was peripheral blood, taken in the second trimester of pregnancy. This sequence originates from a female donor with multiple sclerosis, enrolled in a pregnancy study.

This CDR3 is CASSFFSVANTGELFF. The CDR3 DNA reads TGTGCCAGCAGCTTTTTTTCGGTCGCGAACACCGGGGAGCTGTTTTTT. The rearrangement links TRBV5-5 to TRBJ2-2; D unclear. V was pared by 2 bases and J by 0 bases, with 11 bases between. The CDR3 extends over 16 amino acids. The germline gives CDR1 SGHKS, CDR2 YYEKEE (reference sequence).